These 12 T cell receptor beta chains came from one sample sequenced in a study of blood T cell repertoires in COVID-19. Here immunoSEQ multiplex PCR was the method, and the copy in TCRdb shows in-frame clones only, minus some. The sample includes about 180,000 clones, 89% of them seen just once. Sample: PBMCs or T cells enriched from blood (not recorded which). The receptors were sampled from a woman between 35 and 50 years old with acute COVID-19.

The chain is built from TRBV2 and TRBJ2-3, with 8 bases fitting TRBD2. The CDR3 contains 18 residues. Germline V gene sequence: CDR1 SNHLY, CDR2 FYNNEI. The J segment lost 0 bases and the V segment lost 3 bases, leaving 11 bases of the junction unmatched. CDR3 nucleotides: TGTGCCAGCAGTGAGGTTAGGCGGGGGGCGCGGAGCACAGATACGCAGTATTTT. Translated: CASSEVRRGARSTDTQYF.

The V call is TRBV7-2, the J call TRBJ2-7; maybe TRBD1 (6 bases). This CDR3 comprises 13 residues. The germline V and J ends were trimmed by 5 bases and 3 bases, with 11 bases remaining between them. Germline CDR1 SGHTA, CDR2 FQGNSA. CDR3: CASSLPTGYEQYF. CDR3 in DNA: TGTGCCAGCAGCCTACCGACAGGCTACGAGCAGTACTTC.

The V gene is TRBV5-5, the J gene TRBJ2-3; 7 nucleotides align to TRBD1. Germline assignment: CDR1 SGHKS and CDR2 YYEKEE (reference sequence). The CDR3 consists of 16 residues. Germline trimming cut 0 bases from V and 0 bases from J; bases unmatched to any gene: 4. DNA for the CDR3: TGTGCCAGCAGCTTGGCGGCAGGGGGAAGCACAGATACGCAGTATTTT. It translates to CASSLAAGGSTDTQYF.

The chain uses TRBV28 and TRBJ2-6; 7 nucleotides agree with TRBD1. This CDR3 is 17 amino acids long. The ends lost 4 bases at V and 0 bases at J; junction bases unmatched: 6. Looked up from germline, CDR1 is MDHEN and CDR2 is SYDVKM. This chain's CDR3 is CASSYRGRGSGANVLTF. Written as DNA, the CDR3 is TGTGCCAGCAGTTACAGGGGAAGGGGCTCTGGGGCCAACGTCCTGACTTTC.

The chain uses TRBV18 and TRBJ2-7, with a possible D match to TRBD2 (6 bases). CDR3 length equals 15 residues. Germline V gene data show CDR1 as KGHSH and CDR2 as LQKENI. V lost 6 bases to trimming and J lost 5 bases, with 20 bases between them. Here the CDR3 DNA reads TGTGCCAGCTCCCGGAACGGGGGAGAGTCCGACGAGCAGTACTTC. Translated: CASSRNGGESDEQYF.

CDR3 in amino acids: CASSLVGGGPGYEQFF. For the CDR3, the DNA is TGTGCCAGCAGCTTAGTTGGGGGAGGGCCTGGGTATGAGCAGTTCTTC. The V and J genes are TRBV7-2 and TRBJ2-1, with 7 bases matching TRBD2. Losses at the gene ends were 1 base for V and 8 bases for J; bases not matched to a gene: 11. The CDR3 length is 16 residues. Germline CDR1 reads SGHTA; CDR2 reads FQGNSA.

The chain recombines TRBV27 with TRBJ1-5; 9 bases line up with TRBD1. Unmatched junction bases numbered 3, after V lost 6 bases and J lost 0 bases. CDR3 length: 15 residues. The germline V gene encodes CDR1 MNHEY and CDR2 SMNVEV (reference sequence). CDR3 nucleotides: TGTGCCAGCAGAGAACAGGGGGCTAGCAATCAGCCCCAGCATTTT. Protein: CASREQGASNQPQHF.

This sequence joins TRBV6-6 and TRBJ2-5; 7 bases are a match to TRBD1. Germline loops: CDR1 MNHNY, CDR2 SVGAGI (reference sequence). Trimming took 2 bases from V and 5 from J; bases not matched to a gene: 8. This CDR3 contains 15 residues. The CDR3 coding sequence is TGTGCCAGCAGTTACGCGACAGGGAAGACGGAGACCCAGTACTTC. It yields the protein CASSYATGKTETQYF.

This rearrangement joins TRBV28 to TRBJ2-7; D may be TRBD1 (6 bases). There are 14 residues in the CDR3. Germline CDR1 is MDHEN and CDR2 is SYDVKM. Trimming stripped 6 bases from V and 4 bases from J, with 16 bases between. The CDR3 here is CASRASGTPYEQYF. For the CDR3, the DNA is TGTGCCAGCAGAGCCTCCGGGACACCATACGAGCAGTACTTC.

The chain couples TRBV11-3 to TRBJ2-3, with 10 bases matching TRBD2. The CDR3 has 14 amino acids. Germline V gene lookup returns CDR1 SGHNT and CDR2 YENEEA. V dropped 5 bases and J dropped 8; count of bases not matched to a gene: 7. The CDR3 region has the DNA TGTGCCAGCAGCCGAGCGGGAGGGCCAGGTACGCAGTATTTT. It translates to CASSRAGGPGTQYF.

V and J are TRBV4-1 and TRBJ1-4; TRBD1 matches at 7 bases. The ends lost 4 bases at V and 5 bases at J; junction bases unmatched: 4. Germline V gene data show CDR1 as MGHRA and CDR2 as YSYEKL. CDR3 length: 14 residues. For the CDR3, the DNA is TGCGCCAGCAGCCGACAGGGCGCGAATGAAAAACTGTTTTTT. It is translated as CASSRQGANEKLFF.

The chain has TRBV2 and TRBJ2-7, with 7 bases aligning to TRBD1. Germline loops: CDR1 SNHLY, CDR2 FYNNEI. The CDR3 sequence is 15 residues long. Trimming at V came to 1 base and at J to 1 base, leaving 4 bases not matched to a gene. The CDR3 protein is CASSEDLGQSYEQYF. The CDR3 nucleotides are TGTGCCAGCAGTGAAGATTTGGGACAGTCCTACGAGCAGTACTTC.